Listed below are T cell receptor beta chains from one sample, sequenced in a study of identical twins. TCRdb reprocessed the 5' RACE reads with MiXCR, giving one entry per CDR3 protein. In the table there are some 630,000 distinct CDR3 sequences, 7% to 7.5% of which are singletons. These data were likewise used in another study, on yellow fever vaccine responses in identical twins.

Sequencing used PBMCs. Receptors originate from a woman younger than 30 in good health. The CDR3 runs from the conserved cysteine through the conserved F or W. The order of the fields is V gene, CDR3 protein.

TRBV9 CASSVDSGGYNEQFF
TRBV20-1 CSASGGVAAFYGYTF
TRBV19 CASSDQGNSSPLHF
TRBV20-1 CSASLGLAGGSGNNEQFF
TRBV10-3 CAISESAPSRGYTF
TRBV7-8 CASSLGPTSGARGNQPQHF
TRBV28 CASSLGIGNTEAFF
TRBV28 CASRGQPNQPQHF
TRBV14 CASSQWAGVYNEQFF
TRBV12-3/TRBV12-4 CASRRAGIPTDTQYF
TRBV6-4 CASSDSAGADTQYF
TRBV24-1 CATSDLGATGGNEQFF
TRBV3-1 CASSREDGEQYF
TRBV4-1 CASSQVGTGWDNSPLHF
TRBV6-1 CASTRGLASEQYF
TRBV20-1 CSARDGPEQFF
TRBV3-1 CASSRLGLAGVNEQFF
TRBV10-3 CAISNTVAGAGEQFF
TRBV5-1 CASSSRSGGQGTGELFF
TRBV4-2 CASSQGTGSTPSNNEQFF
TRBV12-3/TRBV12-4 CASSFGATDTQYF
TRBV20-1 CSARESGGIYGYTF
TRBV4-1 CASSQETGPNTEAFF
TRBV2 CASRQQAGVNTEAFF
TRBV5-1 CASSGTAPGEQFF
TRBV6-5 CASSYSDAHGNTIYF
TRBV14 CASRWGLGGANVLTF
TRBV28 CASSFPGQGGTEAFF
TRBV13 CASSTETGEGYGYTF
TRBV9 CASSTRDPAYNEQFF
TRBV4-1 CASSQPDSGHDQPQHF
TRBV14 CASRRLAGSDNEQFF
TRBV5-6 CASSLEALDTQYF
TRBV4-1 CASSQRTVMSGAFF
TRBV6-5 CASSYSRSSYNSPLHF
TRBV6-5 CASSYSVQQSTEAFF
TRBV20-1 CSATQQGSVYGYTF
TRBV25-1 CASSTKDRGEQYF
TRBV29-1 CSVEGWKNIQYF
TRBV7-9 CASSSYGTANTGELFF
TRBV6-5 CASSYSKSGGADTQYF
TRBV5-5 CASLSWGGDEQFF
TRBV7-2 CASSPSGTTYNEQFF